This TCR beta chain is drawn from a study of shared clonotypes between healthy human individuals. As defined, naive CD8 cells were CD45RO-negative and positively selected for CCR7, with terminally differentiated effector memory CD45RA+ cells excluded. Donors comprised only Caucasian adults living in Nashville, Tennessee. Assay runs were performed at deep level. Assay used: immunoSEQ multiplex PCR; TCRdb lists only in-frame clones, some missing. The sample holds hundreds of thousands of clones, 90% to 97% seen once. CDR3 length: 13 residues. V shed 3 bases, J shed 5 bases, and the junction held 4 bases outside the gene matches. Looked up from germline, CDR1 is SGDLS and CDR2 is YYNGEE.

The sequence came from a man aged 25 to 45 in good health. The J gene is TRBJ1-1, the V gene TRBV9, with 7 bases aligning to TRBD1. The sequenced sample consisted of naive CD8+ T cells sorted from blood. CDR3 protein: CASSAAQGTEAFF. The CDR3 nucleotides are TGTGCCAGCAGCGCGGCACAGGGGACTGAAGCTTTCTTT.